This entry is about one T cell receptor beta chain. Its cognate antigen has yet to be identified. Base qualities are missing; no much larger clone stands one base away. Each collaborating institution followed its own protocols to collect whole blood in K2EDTA tubes. For TCRbeta analysis, collaborator samples were shipped as frozen whole blood, as isolated PBMCs, or as DNA extracted from either sample type. The CDR3 contains 16 residues, cysteine and phenylalanine counted. The DNA shown is the 48-base CDR3, in frame from base 1. Trimming leaves V shorter by 1 base and J shorter by 6 bases, with the junction holding 9 bases beyond the gene matches. The germline V gene (reference sequence) yields LGHDT for CDR1 and YNNKEL for CDR2. These data belong to a study of blood T cell repertoires in COVID-19 (dated by TCRdb to 2019 to 2021). Looking at the study overall: The collaborator samples originated in the United States, Italy and Spain and spanned the acute and convalescent phases of COVID-19. The material from the prospective study consisted of cDNA or gDNA derived from T cells, B-cell-depleted T cells, or PBMCs. Deeply sampled blood TCRbeta repertoires from subjects exposed to, actively infected with, or recovered from COVID-19 were included in the dataset. The repertoires were released in a freely available public database intended as a resource for research on the immune response to SARS-CoV-2. The samples were drawn from two sources: the first 160 participants of the ongoing ImmuneRACE study, and 1,000 to 1,500 subjects contributed by 6 global collaborators. A de-identified subject ID, COVID-19 status, age in years and sex were almost always included in the sample metadata. Where HLA class I and class II types were available, the types were taken from metadata supplied by the sample provider, not from assay-based typing.

The research as a whole found: How much clinical and demographic metadata was included differed by source and by participant, and the metadata was provided uncurated.

TCRbeta CDR3 regions were amplified from genomic DNA using the immunoSEQ Assay, a bias-controlled multiplex PCR. The authors' pipeline ran thus. Nucleated cell counts per sample were estimated from amplification of reference gene primers within the assay. To quantify the absolute abundance of each unique TCRbeta CDR3 rearrangement, sequence reads were collapsed and filtered. For each sample, productive Simpson clonality was calculated as the square root of Simpson's diversity index across productive rearrangements. This immuneACCESS table, as held by TCRdb, lists in-frame sequences with V and J called but not all clones. Of the missing ones, under half trace to an unresolved V gene in checked studies; the others have no known cause. The V and J calls and the clone size are those of that table, but D and trimming were determined from the DNA. Present in this sample are about 200,000 clones, approximately 90% of which were seen just once. The ten top clones hold approximately 21% of the sample.

In this chain, TRBV3-1 (or the pseudogene TRBV3-2) is recombined with TRBJ1-2, and TRBD1 aligns with 9 junction nucleotides. The receptor's source is a man in his 60s with active or convalescent COVID-19. Sample: peripheral blood. The CDR3 reads as follows: CASSQGTGQGINGYTF. The DNA sequence is given as TGTGCCAGCAGCCAAGGAACGGGACAGGGAATCAATGGCTACACCTTC.